Included here is one T cell receptor (beta chain) sequence, with context. This sample is part of a study of T cell changes during pregnancy in multiple sclerosis. V was clipped by 8 bases and J by 4 bases, with 13 bases between them. The V gene's germline CDR1 is SNHLY and CDR2 FYNNEI. The CDR3 is made up of 13 amino acids. TCRdb keeps only in-frame clones here, not all; method: immunoSEQ multiplex PCR. The sample contains about 76,000 clones, around 93% of which appear only once. The receptor comes from a female donor with multiple sclerosis, enrolled in a pregnancy study. Sequenced material: peripheral blood, taken in the second trimester of pregnancy. The chain has TRBV2 and TRBJ2-3; TRBD2 might be the D (5 bases). The CDR3 coding sequence is TGTGCCAGCCGGGAAGGTTATGCAGATACGCAGTATTTT. Translation: CASREGYADTQYF.